This section outlines one TCR beta chain sequence together with its context. The antigen is not known. The record originates from a study of blood T cells in healthy people across ages. Study results and caveats: It was not known whether donors were CMV positive (a possible confounder of expanded clonotype changes).

The second PCR ran about 6 to 12 cycles with a sample-barcoded 5' primer and J-beta primers. TCRdb analysed the 5' RACE reads with MiXCR anew, one entry per CDR3 protein. The table lists about 1.1 million distinct CDR3 sequences, 35% to 40% of them singletons. Trimming removed 1 base from V and 2 bases from J, with 12 bases in between. Germline values: CDR1 SEHNR, CDR2 FQNEAQ (reference sequence). The CDR3 length is 15 residues. Per sample, extraction of total RNA gave at least 5 micrograms in every case. This chain links TRBV7-9 with TRBJ2-7; either TRBD1 or TRBD2 may supply D (5 bases each). Sequenced: blood. The receptor was derived from a man between 18 and 29 years old in good health. The CDR3 region is CASSLGGRTTYEQYF. The CDR3, as DNA: TGTGCCAGCAGCTTAGGGGGACGAACGACCTACGAGCAGTACTTC.